This TCR beta chain was sequenced during a study of early T cells in non-severe SARS-CoV-2 infection. Germline V lookup: CDR1 SGHDT, CDR2 YYEEEE. The CDR3 is 16 amino acids. Study-level results: VDJdb-based matching was biased toward anti-spike CD8 responses and missed private and CD4 specificities.

TCRdb recomputed calls from the 5' RACE reads with MiXCR, one row per CDR3 protein. The sample records roughly 100,000 distinct CDR3 sequences, over 10% being singletons. In the case of this clonotype: Its antigen is not known. At one end the junction does not follow the germline gene, possibly because of a read error.

The clonotype comes from an adult who was a healthcare worker with PCR-confirmed SARS-CoV-2 infection or an uninfected control (not recorded which). The chain has TRBV5-6 and TRBJ2-7; 8 bases line up with TRBD1. The sample consisted of whole blood. CDR3 loop: CVSSLMGQVSDYEQYF. CDR3 bases: TGTGTCAGCAGCCTGATGGGACAGGTCTCTGACTACGAGCAGTACTTC.